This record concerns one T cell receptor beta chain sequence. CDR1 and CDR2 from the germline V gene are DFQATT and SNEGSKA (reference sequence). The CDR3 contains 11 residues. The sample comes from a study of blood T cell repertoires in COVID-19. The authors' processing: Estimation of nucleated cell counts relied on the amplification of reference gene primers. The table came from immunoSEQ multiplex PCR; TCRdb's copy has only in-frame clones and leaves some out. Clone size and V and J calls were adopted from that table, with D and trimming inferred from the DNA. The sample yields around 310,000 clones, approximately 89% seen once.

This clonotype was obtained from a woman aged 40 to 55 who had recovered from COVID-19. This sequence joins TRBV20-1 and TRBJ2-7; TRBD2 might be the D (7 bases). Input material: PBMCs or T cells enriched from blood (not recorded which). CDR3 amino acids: CRGGDSYEQYF. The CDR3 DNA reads TGCAGAGGGGGGGATTCCTACGAGCAGTACTTC.